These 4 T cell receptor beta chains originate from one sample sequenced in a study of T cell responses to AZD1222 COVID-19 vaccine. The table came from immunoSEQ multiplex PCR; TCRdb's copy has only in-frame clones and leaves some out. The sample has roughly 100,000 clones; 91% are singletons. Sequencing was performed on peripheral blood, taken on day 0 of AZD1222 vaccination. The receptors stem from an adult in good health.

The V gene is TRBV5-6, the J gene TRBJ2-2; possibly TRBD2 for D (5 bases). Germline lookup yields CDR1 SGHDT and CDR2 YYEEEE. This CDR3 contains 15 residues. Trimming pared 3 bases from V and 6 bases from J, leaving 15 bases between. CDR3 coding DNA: TGTGCCAGCAGCTCCCGGGATGGCCACGCCGGGGAGCTGTTTTTT. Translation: CASSSRDGHAGELFF.

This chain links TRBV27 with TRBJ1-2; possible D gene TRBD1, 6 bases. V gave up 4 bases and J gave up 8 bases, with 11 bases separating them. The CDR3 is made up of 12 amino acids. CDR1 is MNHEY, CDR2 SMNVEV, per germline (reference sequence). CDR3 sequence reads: CASSSPGEGYTF. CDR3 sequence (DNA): TGTGCCAGCAGTTCCCCAGGGGAAGGCTACACCTTC.

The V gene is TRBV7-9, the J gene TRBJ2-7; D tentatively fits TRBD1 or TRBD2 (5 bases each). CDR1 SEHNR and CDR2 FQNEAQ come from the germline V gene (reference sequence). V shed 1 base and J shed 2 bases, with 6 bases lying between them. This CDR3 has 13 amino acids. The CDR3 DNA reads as TGTGCCAGCAGCTTAGGGGGACCCTACGAGCAGTACTTC. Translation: CASSLGGPYEQYF.

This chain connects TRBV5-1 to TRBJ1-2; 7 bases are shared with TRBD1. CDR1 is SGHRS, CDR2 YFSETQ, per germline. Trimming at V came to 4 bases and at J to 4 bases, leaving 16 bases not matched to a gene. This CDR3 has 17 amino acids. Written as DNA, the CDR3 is TGCGCCAGCAGCCCTCTGGACAGGCACAAAGAGAGCTATGGCTACACCTTC. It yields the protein CASSPLDRHKESYGYTF. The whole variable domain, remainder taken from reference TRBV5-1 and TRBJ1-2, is KAGVTQTPRYLIKTRGQQVTLSCSPISGHRSVSWYQQTPGQGLQFLFEYFSETQRNKGNFPGRFSGRQFSNSRSEMNVSTLELGDSALYLCASSPLDRHKESYGYTFGSGTRLTVV.